This TCR beta chain came from a study of cytomegalovirus exposure and HLA in healthy donors. PCR used 60 Vbeta primers and 13 Jbeta primers. The repertoire was sequenced with immunoSEQ multiplex PCR; TCRdb's copy has only in-frame clones and lacks some. Here the sample spans approximately 220,000 clones, around 80% being singletons. Turning to this clone: The antigen is not known.

Broader study findings: It was 150 to 200 TCR beta chains that were listed as cytomegalovirus-associated. According to a later analysis, most TCR beta chains associated with CMV appeared HLA-restricted.

The V end lost 4 bases, the J end lost 3 bases, and 11 bases lay between the germline ends. Germline V lookup: CDR1 WSHSY, CDR2 SAAADI. There are 14 residues in the CDR3. The sequence was collected from a man aged 35 to 55 in good health and CMV-seronegative. Sequencing was carried out using PBMCs. V usage is TRBV10-2 and J usage is TRBJ2-3, with D perhaps matching TRBD1 (5 bases). The CDR3 DNA is TGCGCCAGCAGTGGCAGGGTGGGTACAGATACGCAGTATTTT. Protein: CASSGRVGTDTQYF.